Following are 26 T cell receptor beta chains from one sample sequenced in a study of shared clonotypes between healthy human individuals. The protocol was immunoSEQ multiplex PCR, while the TCRdb copy is restricted to in-frame clones and leaves out a portion. Among over a million clones listed, roughly 96% were seen once. The sample was naive CD4+ T cells sorted from blood. The subset denotes: CD45RA+ positively selected. The receptors were gathered from a man aged 25 to 40 in good health.

This clone was counted a single time. CDR3 DNA sequence: TGTGCCAGCAGCTTCAGCCTATCCGGGGGCTACACCTTC. As protein: CASSFSLSGGYTF. The chain has TRBV7-9 and TRBJ1-2; D remains ambiguous. The V gene's germline CDR1 is SEHNR and CDR2 FQNEAQ (reference sequence). Trimming removed 3 bases from V and 8 bases from J, with 13 bases in between. This CDR3 region has 13 residues.

Only one count was recorded for this clone. This chain uses TRBV5-4 with TRBJ1-3; no clear D gene. V lost 5 bases, J lost 0 bases, and 12 bases lay in between. In germline, CDR1 is SGHNT, CDR2 YYREEE (reference sequence). The CDR3 covers 15 residues. The CDR3 DNA follows: TGTGCCAGCAGTTCTCCCCAGAGCTCTGGAAACACCATATATTTT. Translated: CASSSPQSSGNTIYF.

This rearrangement joins TRBV2 to TRBJ2-2, with 8 bases that match TRBD2. The CDR3 covers 16 residues. Unmatched junction bases numbered 7, after V lost 4 bases and J lost 3 bases. CDR1 and CDR2 (germline): SNHLY, FYNNEI. In nucleotides, the CDR3 is TGTGCCAGCAGTGTGTTGGCGGGAGGTCACACCGGGGAGCTGTTTTTT. It yields the protein CASSVLAGGHTGELFF.

The chain has TRBV7-8 and TRBJ2-7; D gene uncertain. The CDR3 length is 15 residues. V shed 2 bases and J shed 0 bases, with 11 bases lying between them. CDR1 and CDR2 from the germline V gene are SGHVS and FQNEAQ. This chain's CDR3 is CASSLQLPSSYEQYF. The CDR3 DNA sequence: TGTGCCAGCAGCTTACAACTCCCGAGCTCCTACGAGCAGTACTTC.

V is TRBV10-1 and J is TRBJ2-7; 9 bases map to TRBD1. Looked up from germline, CDR1 is WNHNN and CDR2 is SYGVQD (reference sequence). With V trimmed by 6 bases and J by 5 bases, 5 bases remained unmatched. This CDR3 spans 13 amino acids. The CDR3 nucleotides are TGCGCCAGCAGGTCCGGGACAGGGCACGAGCAGTACTTC. Translated, it gives CASRSGTGHEQYF.

The chain recombines TRBV7-9 with TRBJ2-1; D remains unclear. Germline V CDR1 and CDR2: SEHNR, FQNEAQ (reference sequence). V was cut by 6 bases and J by 4 bases, with 16 bases left in between. CDR3 length: 15 residues. As DNA, the CDR3 is TGTGCCAGCAGTTACCGGACCCACCTGTACAATGAGCAGTTCTTC. It translates to CASSYRTHLYNEQFF.

V usage is TRBV27 and J usage is TRBJ1-2, with D maybe TRBD1 (5 bases). The CDR3 sequence is 15 residues long. Trimming shortened V by 5 bases and J by 3 bases, and 16 bases separated the two germline ends. Per germline, CDR1 MNHEY and CDR2 SMNVEV (reference sequence). This chain's CDR3 is CASSPQVPDYYGYTF. For the CDR3, the DNA is TGTGCCAGCAGTCCACAGGTTCCGGACTACTATGGCTACACCTTC.

This chain joins TRBV5-6 and TRBJ1-4; TRBD1 agrees at 7 bases. The V gene's germline CDR1 is SGHDT and CDR2 YYEEEE. V lost 4 bases and J lost 4; bases outside the gene matches: 4. The CDR3 has 14 residues. CDR3 in amino acids: CASSGDSLNEKLFF. CDR3 DNA: TGTGCCAGCAGCGGGGACAGTCTTAATGAAAAACTGTTTTTT.

The chain employs TRBV20-1 and TRBJ2-7; unclear D gene. V gave up 4 bases and J gave up 2 bases, with 6 bases separating them. The germline CDR1 and CDR2 sequences are DFQATT and SNEGSKA (reference sequence). The CDR3 consists of 11 residues. DNA for the CDR3: TGCAGTGCTACTCCAACCTACGAGCAGTACTTC. Translated: CSATPTYEQYF.

This chain joins TRBV2 and TRBJ2-7; D gene ambiguous. The CDR3 has 14 residues. The V end was cut by 4 bases, the J end by 1 base, with 11 bases between. Germline CDR1 SNHLY, CDR2 FYNNEI. For the CDR3, the DNA is TGTGCCAGCAGTGGACACAGTGGGTCCTACGAGCAGTACTTC. The encoded protein is CASSGHSGSYEQYF.

The chain links TRBV11-3 to TRBJ2-2, with D perhaps TRBD2 (5 bases). Trimming took 5 bases from V and 5 from J, leaving 15 bases between them. This CDR3 is 15 amino acids long. Germline CDR1 and CDR2: SGHNT and YENEEA. The CDR3 DNA is TGTGCCAGCAGCCGTTCAAGCGGCCGAACCGGGGAGCTGTTTTTT. Translated: CASSRSSGRTGELFF.

The V call is TRBV6-5, the J call TRBJ2-5; D remains unclear. CDR1 and CDR2 (germline): MNHEY, SVGAGI. Between the trimmed V and J ends, which lost 6 bases and 5 bases, there was a span of 7 bases. The CDR3 totals 11 residues. CDR3 nucleotides: TGTGCCAGCAGAGTTAGGGAGACCCAGTACTTC. Translating gives CASRVRETQYF.

The V and J genes are TRBV18 and TRBJ2-1; possible D gene TRBD2, 5 bases. The V end lost 5 bases, the J end lost 3 bases, and 17 bases lay between the germline ends. The germline CDR1 and CDR2 sequences are KGHSH and LQKENI. The CDR3 length is 16 residues. The chain's CDR3 is CASSLSQRVLYNEQFF. The CDR3 DNA sequence: TGTGCCAGCTCATTAAGTCAGAGGGTCCTCTACAATGAGCAGTTCTTC.

CDR3 coding DNA: TGTGCTAGTGGTTTAAGCGGGACGGGGACCCAGTACTTC. This gives the protein CASGLSGTGTQYF. The V call is TRBV12-5, the J call TRBJ2-5; 7 bases map to TRBD2. The germline V gene has CDR1 LGHNT and CDR2 FRNRAP. V lost 3 bases and J lost 7; bases outside the gene matches: 5. The CDR3 has 13 amino acids.

This sequence joins TRBV27 and TRBJ2-7; TRBD2 might be the D (6 bases). The CDR3 spans 15 residues. From germline, CDR1 is MNHEY and CDR2 SMNVEV (reference sequence). V shed 2 bases and J shed 7 bases, with 18 bases lying between them. CDR3 coding DNA: TGTGCCAGCAGTTTAGTCGGCGGGACCCCTTTTGAGCAGTACTTC. Its translation is CASSLVGGTPFEQYF.

The CDR3 here is CASSSRPGLASYEQYF. CDR3 sequence (DNA): TGCGCCAGCAGCTCGCGCCCGGGACTAGCTAGCTACGAGCAGTACTTC. The rearrangement uses TRBV5-1 and TRBJ2-7, with 9 nucleotides matching TRBD2. CDR1 is SGHRS, CDR2 YFSETQ, per germline. CDR3 length: 16 amino acids. V trimming: 3 bases; J trimming: 3 bases; junction bases outside the gene matches: 10. The variable domain in full, completed from reference TRBV5-1 and TRBJ2-7, reads KAGVTQTPRYLIKTRGQQVTLSCSPISGHRSVSWYQQTPGQGLQFLFEYFSETQRNKGNFPGRFSGRQFSNSRSEMNVSTLELGDSALYLCASSSRPGLASYEQYFGPGTRLTVT.

The J gene is TRBJ2-2, the V gene TRBV2; the D gene is possibly TRBD2 (6 bases). The CDR3 is 14 residues long. Germline-derived CDR1 and CDR2 are SNHLY and FYNNEI. Trimming pared 8 bases from V and 6 bases from J, leaving 16 bases between. CDR3 DNA: TGTGCCAGCGCGGCTCTAGCGATCCCCGGGGAGCTGTTTTTT. Translated, it gives CASAALAIPGELFF.

This chain links TRBV11-2 with TRBJ2-7, with TRBD1 matching 7 bases. Trimming took 5 bases from V and 6 from J; bases not matched to a gene: 7. CDR3 length equals 13 residues. From germline, CDR1 is SGHAT and CDR2 FQNNGV. The CDR3 coding sequence is TGTGCCAGCAGCCGACAGGGTTTCTCCGAGCAGTACTTC. Protein sequence: CASSRQGFSEQYF.

The rearrangement links TRBV30 to TRBJ2-3, with D possibly being TRBD1 or TRBD2 (5 bases each). The CDR3 runs to 17 residues. The V end was cut by 2 bases, the J end by 3 bases, with 21 bases between. Germline V lookup: CDR1 GTSNPN, CDR2 SVGIG (reference sequence). CDR3 region: CAWSLRHAPGPTDTQYF. The CDR3 nucleotides are TGTGCCTGGAGTTTAAGACATGCCCCGGGGCCGACAGATACGCAGTATTTT.

With regard to this clone: Other DNA sequences in the sample encode the same CDR3. This chain uses TRBV5-1 with TRBJ2-5, with a possible D match to TRBD1 (5 bases). V lost 2 bases and J lost 5, with 10 bases in between. Germline assignment: CDR1 SGHRS and CDR2 YFSETQ. The CDR3 runs to 13 residues. CDR3 region: CASSFRERETQYF. The CDR3 DNA is TGCGCCAGCAGCTTCAGGGAAAGGGAGACCCAGTACTTC.

A word on this clone: This sample also contains other DNA sequences that code for the same CDR3. The chain links TRBV5-1 to TRBJ1-1, with D unresolved. The germline gives CDR1 SGHRS, CDR2 YFSETQ. Trimming took 4 bases from V and 2 from J, leaving 12 bases between them. The CDR3 has 14 amino acids. The CDR3 here is CASSLTVLNTEAFF. The CDR3 bases are TGCGCCAGCAGCCTAACAGTTCTCAACACTGAAGCTTTCTTT.

The rearrangement joins TRBV19 to TRBJ1-2, with D maybe TRBD1 (5 bases). Germline V CDR1 and CDR2: LNHDA, SQIVND (reference sequence). This CDR3 contains 15 residues. V dropped 3 bases and J dropped 5 bases, with 16 bases sitting between them. The CDR3 DNA follows: TGTGCCAGTAGTATGGAGACCGGGACCTTTTATGGCTACACCTTC. Residues: CASSMETGTFYGYTF.

V is TRBV10-2 and J is TRBJ2-2; a weak D match, TRBD1 (7 bases). The CDR3 totals 13 residues. Germline V CDR1 and CDR2: WSHSY, SAAADI. Trimming removed 5 bases from V and 6 bases from J, with 10 bases in between. The CDR3 loop reads CASSPRGAGELFF. Here the CDR3 DNA reads TGCGCCAGCAGTCCCAGGGGGGCCGGGGAGCTGTTTTTT.

The V and J genes are TRBV2 and TRBJ1-1; the D is unclear. Trimming stripped 3 bases from V and 2 bases from J, with 7 bases between. The CDR3 length is 13 residues. Germline CDR1 and CDR2: SNHLY and FYNNEI. The CDR3 region is CASSDNSNTEAFF. In DNA form, the CDR3 reads TGTGCCAGCAGTGATAATAGTAACACTGAAGCTTTCTTT.

V and J are TRBV21-1 and TRBJ1-4. TRBV21-1 is flagged as a pseudogene. The CDR3 covers 14 residues. The CDR3: CASSLRTEGEKLFF. The CDR3 region has the DNA TGTGCCAGCAGCCTTCGGACGGAAGGTGAAAAACTGTTTTTT.

This sequence joins TRBV18 and TRBJ2-7; 7 bases agree with TRBD1. There are 16 residues in the CDR3. J gave up 2 bases and V 0 bases, and 7 bases lay outside the gene matches. Germline V gene lookup returns CDR1 KGHSH and CDR2 LQKENI. CDR3 in amino acids: CASSPPRGLSPYEQYF. In nucleotides, the CDR3 is TGTGCCAGCTCACCACCGAGGGGGCTTTCCCCCTACGAGCAGTACTTC.